The 20 T cell receptor beta chains listed next were all sequenced from one sample in a study of identical twins. One entry per CDR3 protein, called by TCRdb with MiXCR from the 5' RACE reads. Counted here are approximately 220,000 distinct CDR3 sequences, approximately 8.3% occurring once; the ten biggest clones make up around 1.8%. The data also belong to a second study, concerning yellow fever vaccine responses in identical twins.

The sample consisted of memory (CD45RO+) T cells sorted from blood. The receptors here all came from a woman aged 18-29 years in good health.

This clonotype was found many times. The chain has TRBV3-1 and TRBJ2-7; 11 bases agree with TRBD2. Germline trimming cut 6 bases from V and 2 bases from J; bases unmatched to any gene: 6. This CDR3 has 15 amino acids. Germline CDR1 is LGHDT and CDR2 is YNNKEL (reference sequence). The CDR3 nucleotides read TGTGCCAGCAGAACTAGCGGGAGTCGACCCTACGAGCAGTACTTC. Translation: CASRTSGSRPYEQYF.

This clonotype has a handful of counts. The V and J genes are TRBV10-3 and TRBJ2-6; TRBD1 matches 8 bases. This CDR3 spans 15 amino acids. Trimming removed 6 bases from V and 2 bases from J; junction bases left unmatched: 3. Per germline, CDR1 ENHRY and CDR2 SYGVKD. The CDR3 DNA follows: TGTGCCATCAGGGAACAGGGGGCTGGGGCCAACGTCCTGACTTTC. Residues: CAIREQGAGANVLTF.

This clonotype was detected a few times. The chain joins TRBV5-6 to TRBJ2-7; no definite D call. Trimming left V 0 bases short and J 3 bases short, with 16 bases between. Looked up from germline, CDR1 is SGHDT and CDR2 is YYEEEE. The CDR3 is 16 amino acids. In DNA form, the CDR3 reads TGTGCCAGCAGCTTGGGGCCGGGTTCTGGGATCTACGAGCAGTACTTC. Amino acids: CASSLGPGSGIYEQYF.

In nucleotides, the CDR3 is TGTGCCACCAGCAGAGTTTCAGGGGCGGGTGGGCAGTACTTC. It is translated as CATSRVSGAGGQYF. J is TRBJ2-7 and V is TRBV15, with D possibly matching TRBD1 (6 bases). The CDR3 sequence is 14 residues long. Looked up from germline, CDR1 is LNHNV and CDR2 is YYDKDF (reference sequence). Trimming pared 1 base from V and 9 bases from J, leaving 16 bases between. Drawing the rest from reference TRBV15 and TRBJ2-7, the complete variable domain is DAMVIQNPRYQVTQFGKPVTLSCSQTLNHNVMYWYQQKSSQAPKLLFHYYDKDFNNEADTPDNFQSRRPNTSFCFLDIRSPGLGDTAMYLCATSRVSGAGGQYFGPGTRLTVT.

The gene calls are TRBV19 and TRBJ2-3; D unclear. This CDR3 contains 14 residues. The germline V gene has CDR1 LNHDA and CDR2 SQIVND (reference sequence). V lost 3 bases and J 1 base, leaving 8 bases between the germline ends. The CDR3 DNA follows: TGTGCCAGTAGTATCCCTTCAGGCACAGATACGCAGTATTTT. It yields the protein CASSIPSGTDTQYF.

The chain recombines TRBV12-3 or TRBV12-4 with TRBJ2-2, with D possibly matching TRBD2 (5 bases). V was cut by 2 bases and J by 6 bases, with 13 bases left in between. This CDR3 is built from 15 residues. The CDR3 DNA is TGTGCCAGCAGTTTATTCCCCCCCGGGGCCGGGGAGCTGTTTTTT. Protein: CASSLFPPGAGELFF.

The rearrangement joins TRBV20-1 to TRBJ2-3; 14 bases line up with TRBD2. Germline V gives CDR1 DFQATT, CDR2 SNEGSKA (reference sequence). The junction had 14 bases not matched to a gene; V was cut back by 5 bases and J by 4 bases. The CDR3 extends over 18 amino acids. CDR3 nucleotide sequence: TGCAGTGCTGGACGAACCGGACTAGCGGGGGGACTGGCAGATACGCAGTATTTT. This sequence encodes CSAGRTGLAGGLADTQYF.

The gene calls are TRBV2 and TRBJ2-3; no firm D call. Germline V gives CDR1 SNHLY, CDR2 FYNNEI. V shed 5 bases and J shed 2 bases, with 17 bases lying between them. This CDR3 contains 16 residues. For the CDR3, the DNA is TGTGCCAGCAGTTACAGACTTACGATCCTCACAGATACGCAGTATTTT. This sequence encodes CASSYRLTILTDTQYF.

The sample holds a few counts of this clonotype. V and J are TRBV7-2 and TRBJ2-3; D is unresolved. The CDR3 totals 15 residues. The germline CDR1 and CDR2 sequences are SGHTA and FQGNSA. Trimming left V 1 base short and J 3 bases short, with 11 bases between. CDR3 sequence: CASSLVVSGTDTQYF. As DNA, the CDR3 is TGTGCCAGCAGCTTAGTTGTGAGTGGAACAGATACGCAGTATTTT. Looking up the rest from reference TRBV7-2 and TRBJ2-3 gives the full variable domain: GAGVSQSPSNKVTEKGKDVELRCDPISGHTALYWYRQSLGQGLEFLIYFQGNSAPDKSGLPSDRFSAERTGGSVSTLTIQRTQQEDSAVYLCASSLVVSGTDTQYFGPGTRLTVL.

The V call is TRBV28, the J call TRBJ2-7, with 7 bases aligning to TRBD2. The germline gives CDR1 MDHEN, CDR2 SYDVKM. V gave up 5 bases and J gave up 3 bases; unmatched junction bases: 10. CDR3 length: 15 residues. Here the CDR3 reads CASSLPGGTSYEQYF. In nucleotides, the CDR3 is TGTGCCAGCAGTCTCCCGGGAGGAACCAGCTACGAGCAGTACTTC.

This CDR3 is CSARVLGTQETQYF. DNA for the CDR3: TGCAGTGCCCGGGTTCTTGGGACGCAAGAGACCCAGTACTTC. V is TRBV20-1 and J is TRBJ2-5; TRBD1 or TRBD2 may be the D gene (5 bases each). Deletions cut 6 bases from V and 2 bases from J, with 16 bases between. CDR1 DFQATT and CDR2 SNEGSKA come from the germline V gene (reference sequence). CDR3 length equals 14 residues.

This clonotype was counted a few times. The V call is TRBV5-1, the J call TRBJ2-2; tentative D call: TRBD1 (5 bases). This CDR3 spans 14 amino acids. Germline V gene data show CDR1 as SGHRS and CDR2 as YFSETQ. Trimming left V 4 bases short and J 7 bases short, with 14 bases between. The CDR3 loop reads CASSTSTGIGELFF. The CDR3 DNA sequence: TGCGCCAGCAGCACCTCTACAGGCATCGGGGAGCTGTTTTTT.

This clonotype has ten or more counts. The V call is TRBV11-2, the J call TRBJ1-2, with D perhaps matching TRBD1 (6 bases). The V end lost 1 base, the J end lost 5 bases, and 11 bases lay between the germline ends. The germline gives CDR1 SGHAT, CDR2 FQNNGV. The CDR3 runs 14 residues. CDR3 sequence (DNA): TGTGCCAGCAGCTTAGGGACAGCAGGTTATGGCTACACCTTC. It encodes CASSLGTAGYGYTF.

V is TRBV28 and J is TRBJ1-2, with D tentatively TRBD1 (6 bases). V was clipped by 6 bases and J by 8 bases, with 16 bases between them. Germline lookup yields CDR1 MDHEN and CDR2 SYDVKM. The CDR3 sequence is 13 residues long. The CDR3 spells CASSPPGAIGYTF. The CDR3 bases are TGTGCCAGCAGCCCCCCAGGGGCCATCGGCTACACCTTC.

The chain has TRBV27 and TRBJ2-3; possibly TRBD1 or TRBD2 for D (5 bases each). Germline V gives CDR1 MNHEY, CDR2 SMNVEV (reference sequence). Trimming removed 4 bases at V and 3 bases at J, with 11 bases between. This CDR3 spans 14 amino acids. CDR3 residues: CASSYQRTTDTQYF. The CDR3 DNA reads as TGTGCCAGCAGTTACCAGCGGACAACAGATACGCAGTATTTT.

CDR3 nucleotides: TGTGCCAGCAGTTTATTCGAACGGCCTGAGACCCAGTACTTC. The encoded protein is CASSLFERPETQYF. V and J are TRBV27 and TRBJ2-5; no firm D call. Germline V gene lookup returns CDR1 MNHEY and CDR2 SMNVEV (reference sequence). The CDR3 covers 14 residues. V shed 1 base and J shed 5 bases, with 11 bases lying between them.

The rearrangement joins TRBV7-2 to TRBJ2-7; tentatively, D is TRBD1 or TRBD2 (5 bases each). This CDR3 region has 16 residues. V lost 1 base and J lost 4, with 17 bases in between. Germline assignment: CDR1 SGHTA and CDR2 FQGNSA. CDR3 in amino acids: CASSLGATGAGYEQYF. In DNA, the CDR3 is TGTGCCAGCAGCTTAGGAGCGACCGGGGCCGGGTACGAGCAGTACTTC.

The J gene is TRBJ2-7, the V gene TRBV5-4; D may be TRBD2 (6 bases). Trimming took off 6 bases at V and 2 bases at J, with 18 bases between the two ends. Germline V CDR1 and CDR2: SGHNT, YYREEE (reference sequence). This CDR3 spans 15 amino acids. The CDR3 reads CASTPYGGGPYEQYF. The CDR3 bases are TGTGCCAGCACCCCGTATGGGGGAGGCCCCTACGAGCAGTACTTC.

This clonotype was seen a few times. The rearrangement links TRBV29-1 to TRBJ2-3; the match to TRBD2 covers 7 bases. The junction had 5 bases not matched to a gene; V was cut back by 4 bases and J by 4 bases. Germline values: CDR1 SQVTM, CDR2 ANQGSEA. This CDR3 contains 13 residues. The DNA for the CDR3 is TGCAGCGTTGTAGGCGGGAGTGCAGATACGCAGTATTTT. This encodes CSVVGGSADTQYF.

The V and J genes are TRBV6-5 and TRBJ2-2, with D uncertain. V lost 0 bases to trimming and J lost 8 bases, with 19 bases between them. The CDR3 is made up of 17 amino acids. Germline values: CDR1 MNHEY, CDR2 SVGAGI. The CDR3 DNA follows: TGTGCCAGCAGTTACTCCGGGTCATCAACCTTAAAGGGGGAGCTGTTTTTT. It specifies CASSYSGSSTLKGELFF.